This T cell receptor beta chain was sequenced during a study of pediatric ulcerative colitis. TCRdb's copy holds only in-frame clones and misses some; the assay was immunoSEQ multiplex PCR. The sample includes 35,000 to 45,000 clones, approximately 87% seen only once; the top ten take roughly 25%. This clone was observed a few times. This TCR derives from a girl aged 10-17 years with moderate ulcerative colitis. Input material: blood.

The CDR3 bases are TGTGCCACCAGCAGAGAAGGGGTCGGGATCTATGGCTACACCTTC. Translating it yields CATSREGVGIYGYTF. The V and J genes are TRBV15 and TRBJ1-2; D possibly corresponds to TRBD1 (5 bases). The CDR3 has 15 amino acids. The germline V and J ends were trimmed by 0 bases and 4 bases, with 12 bases remaining between them. Germline loops: CDR1 LNHNV, CDR2 YYDKDF (reference sequence).